This T cell receptor (beta chain) was documented in a study of T cell repertoires in cytomegalovirus infection (dated by TCRdb to the late 2010s). For the study in its entirety: Peptide stimulations targeted recently identified HLA-C-restricted CMV epitopes, whose presentation resists viral immunomodulation, together with well-studied HLA-B-restricted epitopes. Donor HLA type was relevant to the analysis, as public TCR beta signatures indicated carriage of CMV infection together with the matching HLA type. The investigation overall reported the following: The ex vivo response was dominated by HLA-C-restricted CMV-specific TCR beta clonotypes, which also provided the single most frequent clonotype in two of eight donors. Cumulative frequency of public TCR beta family members discriminated carriers of CMV infection plus the relevant HLA type in this cohort and an independent 352-donor cohort.

Turning to this clonotype: Its specific antigen is unknown. Within one base of it there is no much larger clone, and no base qualities were kept.

Trimming costs V 4 bases and J 5 bases, and their ends lie 14 bases apart. CDR3 length: 15 amino acids, cysteine to phenylalanine. Only CDR3 DNA remains: 45 bases, in frame from the first base. CDR1 and CDR2 are drawn from the germline V gene: SGHVS, FNYEAQ. Sequenced on an Illumina HiSeq 1500. The raw public data were reprocessed by TCRdb itself: fastp quality trimming at Q25, MiXCR clonotype calling, in-frame beta chains only. Rows are combined by CDR3 protein, so each entry shows the most common genes and DNA. Across this sample there are about 770,000 distinct CDR3 sequences, with almost 30% seen only once. The top ten clonotypes cover less than 15% of the sample. In the paper's terms, the treatment or condition label means: in vitro stimulation with specific CMV peptide epitopes to enrich CMV-specific T cells.

This sequence originates from a human donor in good health (CMV status not recorded). Some clones in this sample may be carry-over from other donors' samples. The sample in question was cultured CD8+ T cells from PBMCs, obtained from culture after CMV antigen stimulation. The rearranged chain carries TRBV7-6 and TRBJ2-2; the D region possibly corresponds to TRBD2 (7 bases align). The DNA sequence is given as TGTGCCAGCAGCTCCGCCAGGGGAGGGACCGGGGAGCTGTTTTTT. Translated, it gives CASSSARGGTGELFF.